The 32 T cell receptor beta chains listed next were all sequenced from one sample in a study of tumor-infiltrating lymphocytes in primary liver carcinoma (dated by TCRdb to 2015 to 2018). The sample was run on an Illumina HiSeq 2500. A constant-region primer and ProtoScript II reverse transcriptase were used to reverse-transcribe TCRbeta-specific cDNA from roughly 500 ng total RNA. Construction of the TCRbeta libraries relied on three nested rounds of multiplex PCR, following a slightly modified ARM-PCR procedure. Multiplex TRBV1-TRBV30 forward primers and a Cbeta reverse primer were used in the first two PCR rounds, each of which was run for approximately 10 cycles. TCRdb took the public reads, trimmed them with fastp at Q25, ran MiXCR for clone calling and kept in-frame beta chains. Rows are combined by CDR3 protein, so each entry shows the most common genes and DNA. Here the sample has 150,000 to 200,000 distinct CDR3 sequences; 70% to 90% occur a single time. The ten largest clonotypes hold 15% to 20% of the sample.

Total RNA and DNA were co-extracted from approximately 20-30 mg of bulk tissue with the AllPrep DNA/RNA mini kit, without cell sorting. Sequencing input: tumor tissue from primary liver carcinoma. The receptors originated from a man between 40 and 49 years old with primary liver carcinoma and hepatitis B virus infection.

V gene TRBV4-2 combines with J gene TRBJ2-2, with D possibly being TRBD1 or TRBD2 (5 bases each). CDR1 is LGHNA and CDR2 is YNFKEQ in the germline V gene. The CDR3 sequence is 15 residues long. The ends were cut back, 6 bases at V and 5 bases at J, with 16 bases in the middle. The CDR3 protein is CASSQTRGITGELFF. CDR3 nucleotides: TGTGCCAGCAGTCAAACCCGGGGCATAACCGGGGAGCTGTTTTTT.

This clonotype was detected ten times or more. The chain combines TRBV4-3 with TRBJ2-3; TRBD2 aligns across 16 bases. The CDR3 has 19 residues. Germline CDR1 and CDR2: LGHNA and YSLEER. Germline trimming cut 2 bases from V and 0 bases from J; bases unmatched to any gene: 5. The chain's CDR3 is CASSQRGLAGGPSTDTQYF. Written as DNA, the CDR3 is TGCGCCAGCAGCCAAAGGGGACTAGCGGGAGGGCCTAGCACAGATACGCAGTATTTT.

Comments on this clonotype: Germline is not matched at one junction end, which may reflect a read error. The V and J genes are TRBV11-2 and TRBJ2-5; D might be TRBD1 (5 bases). Germline V gene data show CDR1 as SGHAT and CDR2 as FQNNGV. The CDR3 is 15 amino acids. CDR3 sequence (DNA): TGTGCCAGCAGTCGTTGCACAGGTCCCGCGGAGACCCGGTACTTC. Translation: CASSRCTGPAETRYF.

In regard to this clonotype: This may stem from a read error, because a much larger clone lies one nucleotide away. J is TRBJ2-3 and V is TRBV30; no reliable D call. The CDR3 covers 12 residues. Trimming removed 4 bases from V and 3 bases from J, with 8 bases in between. CDR1 and CDR2 from the germline V gene are GTSNPN and SVGIG (reference sequence). The CDR3 loop reads CAWNPTTDTQYF. The CDR3 coding sequence is TGTGCCTGGAATCCTACTACAGATACGCAGTATTTT.

The CDR3 region is CASSPDCGSSTYNEQFF. The CDR3 nucleotides read TGTGCCAGCAGCCCAGACTGTGGGTCCTCAACTTACAATGAGCAGTTCTTC. This chain joins TRBV4-2 and TRBJ2-1; no firm D call. Germline V lookup: CDR1 LGHNA, CDR2 YNFKEQ. This CDR3 has 17 amino acids. Trimming pared 4 bases from V and 4 bases from J, leaving 20 bases between.

Comments on this clonotype: A much more abundant neighbour one base away suggests this may be a read error. This chain uses TRBV5-1 with TRBJ2-1; tentatively, D is TRBD2 (7 bases). The CDR3 totals 14 residues. Trimming shortened V by 2 bases and J by 5 bases, and 11 bases separated the two germline ends. Germline CDR1 is SGHRS and CDR2 is YFSETQ. CDR3 amino acids: CASSFRGAHNEQFF. The CDR3 DNA is TGCGCCAGCAGCTTCCGGGGGGCGCACAATGAGCAGTTCTTC.

Points on this clonotype: Mismatch with germline at one junction end may stem from a read error. The chain couples TRBV11-2 to TRBJ2-5; the D gene is possibly TRBD2 (6 bases). Germline loops: CDR1 SGHAT, CDR2 FQNNGV. The CDR3 covers 18 residues. CDR3 region: CASSPSSIQGTGRDTQHF. CDR3 nucleotides: TGTGCCAGCAGCCCTAGCTCAATCCAAGGTACTGGGCGGGATACCCAGCACTTC.

Turning to this clonotype: An end of the junction differs from the germline gene, which may be a read error. This rearrangement joins TRBV11-2 to TRBJ2-1; D unresolved. The CDR3 loop spans 16 amino acids. The V gene's germline CDR1 is SGHAT and CDR2 FQNNGV. CDR3 sequence (DNA): TGTGCCAGCAGCTTAGGGATCGAGAGGTTTGTAAATGAACAGCTCTTC. Translation gives CASSLGIERFVNEQLF. Drawing the rest from reference TRBV11-2 and TRBJ2-1, the complete variable domain is EAGVAQSPRYKIIEKRQSVAFWCNPISGHATLYWYQQILGQGPKLLIQFQNNGVVDDSQLPKDRFSAERLKGVDSTLKIQPAKLEDSAVYLCASSLGIERFVNEQLFGPGTRLTVL.

Comment on this clonotype: One end of the junction does not line up with germline, which may come from a read error. The V gene is TRBV30, the J gene TRBJ2-7; the D gene is possibly TRBD2 (6 bases). The germline CDR1 and CDR2 sequences are GTSNPN and SVGIG (reference sequence). The CDR3 is 13 residues long. The CDR3 coding sequence is TGTCCCTGGAGTAGGGAGGACTTCTACGAGCAGTACTTC. Protein sequence: CPWSREDFYEQYF.

This clonotype was recorded only once. The junction differs from germline at one of its ends, possibly a read error. The V gene is TRBV12-3 or TRBV12-4, the J gene TRBJ2-1; the D is unclear. The CDR3 has 11 residues. CDR3 loop: CASSTHNEQLF. As DNA, the CDR3 is TGTGCCAGCAGCACTCACAATGAGCAGCTCTTC.

Note on this clonotype: Its ends do not fully match the called genes, so a read error is possible. V is TRBV11-1 and J is TRBJ1-6; D is uncertain. Germline CDR1 is SGHAT and CDR2 is FQDESV (reference sequence). This CDR3 contains 13 residues. The CDR3 spells CASSRTLASTLHF. The CDR3 DNA sequence: TGTGCCAGCAGCCGGACCCTGGCTTCAACCCTCCACTTT.

With regard to this clonotype: Lacking the conserved final phenylalanine or tryptophan, this CDR3 likely reflects a read error. The V gene is TRBV4-3, the J gene TRBJ2-1; D is unresolved. CDR1 and CDR2 from the germline V gene are LGHNA and YSLEER. The CDR3 loop spans 16 amino acids. CDR3 in DNA: TGCGCCAGCAGCCAAGATCGGACGGGCTTCTACGATGAGCAGTTCTTG. Translation: CASSQDRTGFYDEQFL.

Note on this clonotype: Given a much more abundant clone one base away, this may be a read error. The V and J genes are TRBV28 and TRBJ2-7; D call uncertain. CDR1 and CDR2 (germline): MDHEN, SYDVKM. CDR3 size: 11 residues. The V end was cut by 7 bases, the J end by 3 bases, with 7 bases between. The CDR3 bases are TGTGCCAGCATGAGCCTCTACGAGCAGTACTTC. Translation: CASMSLYEQYF. The full variable domain, with the rest looked up from reference TRBV28 and TRBJ2-7, is DVKVTQSSRYLVKRTGEKVFLECVQDMDHENMFWYRQDPGLGLRLIYFSYDVKMKEKGDIPEGYSVSREKKERFSLILESASTNQTSMYLCASMSLYEQYFGPGTRLTVT.

The chain combines TRBV12-3 or TRBV12-4 with TRBJ2-1, with 9 positions matching TRBD2. Trimming took 7 bases from V and 5 from J; bases not matched to a gene: 18. The CDR3 consists of 18 residues. CDR3 DNA sequence: TGTGCCAGCAATGCCCAGAGAGGTGTAGCGGGAGACAACAATGAGCAGTTCTTC. As protein: CASNAQRGVAGDNNEQFF.

A word on this clonotype: At one end the junction does not follow the germline gene, possibly because of a read error. The V call is TRBV28, the J call TRBJ1-3; D is perhaps TRBD1 (5 bases). Germline loops: CDR1 MDHEN, CDR2 SYDVKM. This CDR3 region has 13 residues. In nucleotides, the CDR3 is TGTGCCAGCAGTGTTTCAGGGAAAGACACCAGATATTTT. This translates into CASSVSGKDTRYF.

Note on this clonotype: The final CDR3 position lacks the conserved phenylalanine or tryptophan, pointing to a likely read error. This chain links TRBV29-1 with TRBJ2-7; 9 nucleotides agree with TRBD2. From germline, CDR1 is SQVTM and CDR2 ANQGSEA. V gave up 7 bases and J gave up 4 bases; unmatched junction bases: 8. The length of the CDR3 is 13 residues. CDR3 sequence reads: CSAAAGGGYEQYS. CDR3 coding DNA: TGCAGCGCGGCCGCGGGAGGGGGATACGAGCAGTACTCC.

Here the CDR3 DNA reads TGTGCCAAGACCACTTCGGCGGTAACCAAAAACATTCAGTACTTC. Encoded protein: CAKTTSAVTKNIQYF. V usage is TRBV11-2 and J usage is TRBJ2-4, with no clear D. This CDR3 contains 15 residues. Germline lookup yields CDR1 SGHAT and CDR2 FQNNGV. V was cut by 10 bases and J by 2 bases, with 18 bases left in between.

To note about this clonotype: As the CDR3 is not closed by the conserved phenylalanine or tryptophan, this likely results from a read error. V is TRBV6-1 and J is TRBJ2-6; D gene unclear. The V end lost 4 bases, the J end lost 1 base, and 17 bases lay between the germline ends. Germline-derived CDR1 and CDR2 are MNHNS and SASEGT. The CDR3 contains 18 residues. Here the CDR3 DNA reads TGTGCCAGCAGTGCCAGTCAGGTGCGATTATCTGGGGCCAACGTCCTGACTCTC. Amino acid sequence: CASSASQVRLSGANVLTL.

This clonotype was counted at least ten times. This sequence joins TRBV12-3 or TRBV12-4 and TRBJ2-7; D is perhaps TRBD1 (6 bases). V was trimmed by 5 bases and J by 6 bases, leaving 14 bases between them. The CDR3 length is 13 residues. The CDR3: CASSNTGISEQYF. Here the CDR3 DNA reads TGTGCCAGCAGTAATACAGGGATTAGCGAGCAGTACTTC.

About this clonotype itself: A junction boundary mismatches the germline segment, possibly from a read error. The chain couples TRBV5-1 to TRBJ2-1; D is unclear. The CDR3 runs 14 residues. Germline V gene sequence: CDR1 SGHRS, CDR2 YFSETQ. This CDR3 reads CASSLDLQPNVQFF. The DNA for the CDR3 is TGCGCCAGCAGCTTGGATCTCCAACCCAATGTGCAGTTCTTC.

The chain recombines TRBV29-1 with TRBJ2-5; no clear D gene. CDR1 and CDR2 from the germline V gene are SQVTM and ANQGSEA. V lost 4 bases and J 5 bases, leaving 17 bases between the germline ends. This CDR3 comprises 14 residues. Here the CDR3 reads CSVVIVTTWETQYF. The CDR3 DNA reads TGCAGCGTTGTGATTGTGACCACATGGGAGACCCAGTACTTC. Drawing the rest from reference TRBV29-1 and TRBJ2-5, the complete variable domain is SAVISQKPSRDICQRGTSLTIQCQVDSQVTMMFWYRQQPGQSLTLIATANQGSEATYESGFVIDKFPISRPNLTFSTLTVSNMSPEDSSIYLCSVVIVTTWETQYFGPGTRLLVL.

This clonotype was counted a few times. The conserved phenylalanine or tryptophan normally closing the CDR3 is absent here, so this likely arose from a read error. This sequence joins TRBV29-1 and TRBJ2-2; the D gene is possibly TRBD2 (5 bases). Germline values: CDR1 SQVTM, CDR2 ANQGSEA. The CDR3 covers 12 residues. CDR3 region: CSVAPNTGELFV. The CDR3 DNA reads as TGTAGCGTTGCGCCGAACACCGGGGAGCTGTTTGTT.

The sample holds a few counts of this clonotype. Compared with germline, one end of the junction differs, possibly owing to a read error. The chain couples TRBV5-4 to TRBJ1-1; 10 nucleotides match TRBD1. CDR3 length equals 16 residues. Germline CDR1 and CDR2: SGHNT and YYREEE (reference sequence). CDR3 in amino acids: CVSSTDRGRLNTEAFF. CDR3 in DNA: TGTGTCAGCAGCACCGACAGGGGGCGATTAAACACTGAAGCTTTCTTT.

This clonotype was seen at least ten times. The chain links TRBV29-1 to TRBJ1-3; D ambiguous. The CDR3 spans 12 residues. Germline CDR1 SQVTM, CDR2 ANQGSEA. Trimming left V 2 bases short and J 2 bases short, with 4 bases between. In DNA, the CDR3 is TGCAGCGTTGAAAGTCCTGGAAACACCATATATTTT. It is translated as CSVESPGNTIYF.

In regard to this clonotype: An end of the junction does not agree with germline; a read error may underlie this. The chain has TRBV29-1 and TRBJ1-1; 7 bases line up with TRBD1. Germline CDR1 is SQVTM and CDR2 is ANQGSEA. The CDR3 is 15 amino acids. In nucleotides, the CDR3 is TGCGGCGTTGAAGATCGGGGGACAGAGGACACTGAAGCTTTCTTT. It is translated as CGVEDRGTEDTEAFF.

The chain joins TRBV11-2 to TRBJ2-7, with 7 bases that match TRBD1. This CDR3 is built from 16 residues. Germline CDR1 and CDR2: SGHAT and FQNNGV. This CDR3 is CVSSLVGGPFDYEQYF. The CDR3, as DNA: TGTGTCAGTAGCTTAGTAGGGGGCCCCTTTGACTACGAGCAGTACTTC. Looking up the rest from reference TRBV11-2 and TRBJ2-7 gives the full variable domain: EAGVAQSPRYKIIEKRQSVAFWCNPISGHATLYWYQQILGQGPKLLIQFQNNGVVDDSQLPKDRFSAERLKGVDSTLKIQPAKLEDSAVYLCVSSLVGGPFDYEQYFGPGTRLTVT.

In its sample, this clonotype was seen many times. CDR3 DNA sequence: TGCGCCAGCAGACATACCGACGACGAGCAGTACTTC. Translating gives CASRHTDDEQYF. J is TRBJ2-7 and V is TRBV5-1; D call uncertain. Germline CDR1 is SGHRS and CDR2 is YFSETQ. V lost 5 bases to trimming and J lost 5 bases, with 11 bases between them. The CDR3 is 12 amino acids. Together with reference TRBV5-1 and TRBJ2-7, the CDR3 gives the full variable domain: KAGVTQTPRYLIKTRGQQVTLSCSPISGHRSVSWYQQTPGQGLQFLFEYFSETQRNKGNFPGRFSGRQFSNSRSEMNVSTLELGDSALYLCASRHTDDEQYFGPGTRLTVT.

This clonotype showed up many times. J is TRBJ1-2 and V is TRBV6-1; the D gene is possibly TRBD1 (5 bases). The CDR3 spans 12 residues. V lost 6 bases and J 3 bases, leaving 8 bases between the germline ends. CDR1 is MNHNS and CDR2 is SASEGT in the germline V gene. CDR3 sequence reads: CASRGADYGYTF. Here the CDR3 DNA reads TGTGCCAGCAGAGGGGCGGACTATGGCTACACCTTC.

Remarks on this clonotype: A junction end diverges from the germline sequence, so it may reflect a read error. V gene TRBV28 combines with J gene TRBJ1-2; D is uncertain. Germline values: CDR1 MDHEN, CDR2 SYDVKM. This CDR3 has 13 residues. The CDR3 here is CAGSFRNNLGYTF. The CDR3 nucleotides are TGTGCCGGCAGTTTCCGGAATAATCTTGGCTATACCTTC.

Remarks on this clonotype: A read error may produce the germline difference seen at one junction end. This chain connects TRBV11-1 to TRBJ2-3; D possibly matches TRBD1 or TRBD2 (5 bases each). The V gene's germline CDR1 is SGHAT and CDR2 FQDESV (reference sequence). The CDR3 consists of 19 residues. Here the CDR3 DNA reads TGTGCCAGCAGCTCTGGGGGAAGCTCTGTTGGGGCCCACACATATACGCAGTATTTT. It translates to CASSSGGSSVGAHTYTQYF.

About this clonotype: The germline gene is not matched at one end of the junction; a read error may be the cause. The chain couples TRBV6-2 or TRBV6-3 to TRBJ2-7; 8 nucleotides line up with TRBD1. CDR1 MNHEY and CDR2 SVGEGT come from the germline V gene. This CDR3 comprises 13 residues. CDR3 sequence: CASLDRERDELYF. CDR3 DNA: TGTGCCAGCTTGGACAGGGAAAGGGACGAGCTGTACTTC.

As regards this clonotype: Likely a read error: the CDR3 ends without its conserved phenylalanine or tryptophan. J is TRBJ1-2 and V is TRBV4-2; 9 bases agree with TRBD1. CDR1 LGHNA and CDR2 YNFKEQ come from the germline V gene. The V gene end was trimmed by 1 base and the J gene end by 8 bases; junction bases not matched to a gene: 14. The CDR3 sequence is 17 residues long. The CDR3 reads CASSQVGTGRAAKGYTL. The CDR3 DNA follows: TGTGCCAGCAGCCAAGTAGGGACAGGGCGCGCAGCGAAGGGCTACACCCTC.